The entry below gives a single T cell receptor (beta chain) sequence along with its context. The germline CDR1 and CDR2 sequences are MDHEN and SYDVKM. This CDR3 spans 14 amino acids. V lost 10 bases and J lost 2; bases outside the gene matches: 6. In the authors' workflow: Researchers report that nucleated cell counts were estimated from reference gene primer amplification. Method: immunoSEQ multiplex PCR; TCRdb's copy keeps in-frame clones and lacks some. The DNA gave D and trimming, while V, J and clone size come from that table. The profile shows 120,000 to 150,000 clones, 75% to 90% of them singletons. The sample originates from a study of blood T cell repertoires in COVID-19. Looking at the study overall: COVID-19 samples from acute and convalescent phases originated in the United States, Italy and Spain. Sources were T cells, B-cell-depleted T cells, or PBMCs; the material itself was cDNA or gDNA.

The TCR was taken from a woman aged 55-70 years with active COVID-19. Specimen: peripheral blood. The rearrangement joins TRBV28 to TRBJ2-3; 10 positions agree with TRBD1. The CDR3 sequence: CAIEDRGLTDTQYF. CDR3 nucleotide sequence: TGTGCCATCGAAGACAGGGGGCTCACAGATACGCAGTATTTT.